This T cell receptor beta chain is from a study of cytomegalovirus exposure and HLA in healthy donors. Broader study findings: Several of the most significant clusters were apparently associated with common viral pathogens in a later analysis. Reportedly, TCR beta sequences accurately predicted HLA-A and HLA-B alleles in most subjects. TCR beta chains associated with HLA were, in a later analysis, more clonally expanded than equally common others.

A remark on this clone: Antigen: not known.

PCR involved 60 Vbeta and 13 Jbeta primers. Generated by immunoSEQ multiplex PCR, the TCRdb table keeps only in-frame clones and is missing some. The data hold more than 95,000 clones, with 76% observed a single time. The CDR3 is 16 residues long. Trimming took 4 bases from V and 8 from J, leaving 20 bases between them. CDR1 and CDR2 (germline): MNHEY, SVGAGI. This rearrangement joins TRBV6-5 to TRBJ1-4, with no clear D. This receptor was taken from a woman aged 18-35 years in good health and CMV-seropositive. Sequenced input: PBMCs. This CDR3 is CASSSLSAYPGEKLFF. The CDR3 region has the DNA TGTGCCAGCAGTTCACTTTCGGCGTACCCGGGGGAAAAACTGTTTTTT.